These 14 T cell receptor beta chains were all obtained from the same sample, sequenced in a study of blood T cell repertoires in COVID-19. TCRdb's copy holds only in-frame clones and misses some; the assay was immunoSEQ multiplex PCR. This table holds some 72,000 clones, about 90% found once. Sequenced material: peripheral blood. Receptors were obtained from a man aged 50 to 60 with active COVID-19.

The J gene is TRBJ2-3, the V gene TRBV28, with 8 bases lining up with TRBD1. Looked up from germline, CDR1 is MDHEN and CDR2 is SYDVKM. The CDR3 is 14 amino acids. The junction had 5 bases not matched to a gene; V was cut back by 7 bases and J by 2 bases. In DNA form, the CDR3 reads TGTGCCAGCATAGAGGACAGGGTCACAGATACGCAGTATTTT. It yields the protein CASIEDRVTDTQYF.

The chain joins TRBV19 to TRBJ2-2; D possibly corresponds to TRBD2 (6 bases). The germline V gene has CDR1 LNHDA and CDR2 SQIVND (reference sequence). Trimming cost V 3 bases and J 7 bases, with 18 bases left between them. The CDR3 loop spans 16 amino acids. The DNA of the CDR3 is TGTGCCAGTAGTATCCGCCGACTAGGGGCGAACGGGGAGCTGTTTTTT. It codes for CASSIRRLGANGELFF.

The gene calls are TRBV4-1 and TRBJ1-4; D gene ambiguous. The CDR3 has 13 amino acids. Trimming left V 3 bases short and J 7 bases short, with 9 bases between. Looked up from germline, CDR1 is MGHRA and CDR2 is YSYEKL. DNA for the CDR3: TGCGCCAGCAGCCAGGACTGGGGTGAAAAACTGTTTTTT. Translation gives CASSQDWGEKLFF.

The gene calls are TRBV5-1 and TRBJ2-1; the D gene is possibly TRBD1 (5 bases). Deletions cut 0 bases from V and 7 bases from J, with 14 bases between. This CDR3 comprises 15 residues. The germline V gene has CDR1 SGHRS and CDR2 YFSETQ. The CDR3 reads CASSLGQSLGNEQFF. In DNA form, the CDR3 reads TGCGCCAGCAGCTTGGGACAGTCCCTAGGTAATGAGCAGTTCTTC.

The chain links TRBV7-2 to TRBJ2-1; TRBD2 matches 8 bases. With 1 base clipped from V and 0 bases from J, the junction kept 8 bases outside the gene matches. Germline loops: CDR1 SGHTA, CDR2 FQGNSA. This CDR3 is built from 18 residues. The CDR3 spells CASSLGPPGLGSYNEQFF. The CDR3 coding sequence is TGTGCCAGCAGCTTAGGGCCACCGGGACTAGGCTCCTACAATGAGCAGTTCTTC.

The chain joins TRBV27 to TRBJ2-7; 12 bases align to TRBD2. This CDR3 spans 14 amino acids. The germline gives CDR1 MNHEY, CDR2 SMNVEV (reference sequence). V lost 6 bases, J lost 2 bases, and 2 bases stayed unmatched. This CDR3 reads CASRRTSGTYEQYF. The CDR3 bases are TGTGCCAGCAGGCGGACTAGCGGGACCTACGAGCAGTACTTC.

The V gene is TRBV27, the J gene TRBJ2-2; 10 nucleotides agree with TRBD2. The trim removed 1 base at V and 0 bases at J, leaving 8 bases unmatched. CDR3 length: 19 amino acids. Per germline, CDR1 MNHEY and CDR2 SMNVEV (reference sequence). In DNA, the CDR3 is TGTGCCAGCAGTTTATATTTCGGGACTAGCGCCACGAACACCGGGGAGCTGTTTTTT. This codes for CASSLYFGTSATNTGELFF.

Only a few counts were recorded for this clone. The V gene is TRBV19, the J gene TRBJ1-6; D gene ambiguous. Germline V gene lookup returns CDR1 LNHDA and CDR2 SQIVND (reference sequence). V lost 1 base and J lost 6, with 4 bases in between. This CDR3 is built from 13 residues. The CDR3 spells CASSIGSNSPLHF. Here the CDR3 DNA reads TGTGCCAGTAGTATAGGCAGTAATTCACCCCTCCACTTT.

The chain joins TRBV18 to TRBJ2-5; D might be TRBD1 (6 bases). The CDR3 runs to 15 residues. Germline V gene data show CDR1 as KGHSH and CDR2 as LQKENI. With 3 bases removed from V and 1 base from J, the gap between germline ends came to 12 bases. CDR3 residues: CASSPIGDIQETQYF. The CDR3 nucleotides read TGTGCCAGCTCACCGATTGGGGACATCCAAGAGACCCAGTACTTC.

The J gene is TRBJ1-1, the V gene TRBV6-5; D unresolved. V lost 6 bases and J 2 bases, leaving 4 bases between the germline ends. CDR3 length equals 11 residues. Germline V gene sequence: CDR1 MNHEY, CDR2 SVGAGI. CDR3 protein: CASSSNTEAFF. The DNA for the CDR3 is TGTGCCAGCAGCTCCAACACTGAAGCTTTCTTT.

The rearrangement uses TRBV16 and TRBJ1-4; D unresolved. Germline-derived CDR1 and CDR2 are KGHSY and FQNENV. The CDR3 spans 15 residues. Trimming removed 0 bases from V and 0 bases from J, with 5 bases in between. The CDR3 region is CASSQSGTTNEKLFF. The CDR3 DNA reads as TGTGCCAGCAGCCAATCCGGGACAACTAATGAAAAACTGTTTTTT.

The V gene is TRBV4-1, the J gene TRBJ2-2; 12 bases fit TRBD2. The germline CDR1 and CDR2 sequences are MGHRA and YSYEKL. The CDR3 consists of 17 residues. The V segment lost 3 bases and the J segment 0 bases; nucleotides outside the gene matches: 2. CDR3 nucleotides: TGCGCCAGCAGCCATGGACTAGCGGGGACGAACACCGGGGAGCTGTTTTTT. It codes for CASSHGLAGTNTGELFF.

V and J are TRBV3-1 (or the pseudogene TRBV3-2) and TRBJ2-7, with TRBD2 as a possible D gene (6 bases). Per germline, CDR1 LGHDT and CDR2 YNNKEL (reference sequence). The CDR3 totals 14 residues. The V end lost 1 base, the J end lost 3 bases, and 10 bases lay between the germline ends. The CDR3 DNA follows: TGTGCCAGCAGCCAAGGAAGCGGGTACTACGAGCAGTACTTC. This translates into CASSQGSGYYEQYF.

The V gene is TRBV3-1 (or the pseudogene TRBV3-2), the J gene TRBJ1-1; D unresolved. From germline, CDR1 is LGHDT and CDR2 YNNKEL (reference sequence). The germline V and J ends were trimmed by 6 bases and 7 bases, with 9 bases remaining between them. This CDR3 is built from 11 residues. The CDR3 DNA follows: TGTGCCAGCAGTTCACAGATTGAAGCTTTCTTT. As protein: CASSSQIEAFF.